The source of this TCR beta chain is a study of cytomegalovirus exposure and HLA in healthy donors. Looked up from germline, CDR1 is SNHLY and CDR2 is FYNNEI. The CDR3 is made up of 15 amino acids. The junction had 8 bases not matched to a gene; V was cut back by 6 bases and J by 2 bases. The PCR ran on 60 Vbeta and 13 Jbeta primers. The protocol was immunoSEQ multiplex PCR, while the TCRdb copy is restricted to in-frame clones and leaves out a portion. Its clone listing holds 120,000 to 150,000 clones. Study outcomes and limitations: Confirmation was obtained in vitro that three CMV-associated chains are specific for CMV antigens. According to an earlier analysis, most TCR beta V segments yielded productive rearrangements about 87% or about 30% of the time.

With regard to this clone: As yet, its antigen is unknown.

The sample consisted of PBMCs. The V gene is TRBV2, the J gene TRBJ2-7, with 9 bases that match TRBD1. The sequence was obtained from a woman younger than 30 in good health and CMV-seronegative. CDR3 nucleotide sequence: TGTGCCAGCAGCCCTGGGACAGGGAAGACCTACGAGCAGTACTTC. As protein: CASSPGTGKTYEQYF.